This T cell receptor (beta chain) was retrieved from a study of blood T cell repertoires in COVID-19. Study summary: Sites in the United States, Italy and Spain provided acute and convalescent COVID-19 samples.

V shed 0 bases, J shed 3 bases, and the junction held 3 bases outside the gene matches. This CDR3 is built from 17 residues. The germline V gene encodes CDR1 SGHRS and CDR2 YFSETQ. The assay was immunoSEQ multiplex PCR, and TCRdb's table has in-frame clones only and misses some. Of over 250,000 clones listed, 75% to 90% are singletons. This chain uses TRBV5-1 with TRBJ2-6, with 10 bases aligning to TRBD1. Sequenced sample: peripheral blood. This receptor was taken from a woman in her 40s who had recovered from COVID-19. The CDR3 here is CASSLGQGAVGANVLTF. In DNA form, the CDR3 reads TGCGCCAGCAGCTTGGGACAGGGGGCGGTTGGGGCCAACGTCCTGACTTTC.